Shown below are 31 T cell receptor beta chains from a single sample sequenced in a study of regulatory T cells. Whole-study findings and limits: In CD3G-deficient patients, conventional CD4+ T cells were enriched for hydrophobic CDR3 residues at positions 6 and 7.

These receptors' targets are unknown. Primers: 52 TRBV forward and 13 TRBJ reverse. Assay used: immunoSEQ multiplex PCR; TCRdb lists only in-frame clones, some missing. The sample consists of tens of thousands of clones, around nine tenths of them appearing once. Sequencing was done on a sample of conventional CD4+ T cells sorted from blood. The source of these receptors is a young adult with CD3G deficiency.

J is TRBJ2-2 and V is TRBV6-1, with D maybe TRBD2 (5 bases). The CDR3 covers 16 residues. CDR1 MNHNS and CDR2 SASEGT come from the germline V gene. Between the trimmed V and J ends, which lost 0 bases and 5 bases, there was a span of 13 bases. CDR3 DNA sequence: TGTGCCAGCAGTGAAGCCAGGCGGGCGAGAACCGGGGAGCTGTTTTTT. Translation gives CASSEARRARTGELFF.

The V call is TRBV19, the J call TRBJ2-6; D gene ambiguous. This CDR3 has 14 residues. The V gene lost 7 bases and the J gene lost 0 bases, with 7 bases spanning the gap. Germline V gives CDR1 LNHDA, CDR2 SQIVND (reference sequence). The CDR3 DNA is TGTGCCAGTACCTCGAGCTCTGGGGCCAACGTCCTGACTTTC. Amino acids: CASTSSSGANVLTF. Combining the CDR3 with reference TRBV19 and TRBJ2-6 gives the whole variable domain DGGITQSPKYLFRKEGQNVTLSCEQNLNHDAMYWYRQDPGQGLRLIYYSQIVNDFQKGDIAEGYSVSREKKESFPLTVTSAQKNPTAFYLCASTSSSGANVLTFGAGSRLTVL.

The V and J genes are TRBV28 and TRBJ2-1; TRBD1 matches 11 bases. The CDR3 length is 15 residues. V lost 3 bases and J lost 7; bases outside the gene matches: 5. Per the germline V gene, CDR1 is MDHEN and CDR2 is SYDVKM. The CDR3 sequence: CASSFAGQGVNEQFF. The CDR3 DNA reads as TGTGCCAGCAGTTTTGCGGGACAGGGGGTAAATGAGCAGTTCTTC.

The chain links TRBV10-3 to TRBJ2-3; 8 bases match TRBD2. J gave up 6 bases and V 8 bases, and 4 bases lay outside the gene matches. Germline lookup yields CDR1 ENHRY and CDR2 SYGVKD. The CDR3 length is 12 residues. The CDR3 bases are TGTGCCATCGCTCGGGAGGGGGATACGCAGTATTTT. Protein: CAIAREGDTQYF.

CDR3 sequence reads: CASSLETAYNEQFF. As DNA, the CDR3 is TGCGCCAGCAGCTTGGAGACAGCGTACAATGAGCAGTTCTTC. V is TRBV5-1 and J is TRBJ2-1; the D gene is possibly TRBD1 (5 bases). Trimming stripped 0 bases from V and 4 bases from J, with 8 bases between. From germline, CDR1 is SGHRS and CDR2 YFSETQ. This CDR3 has 14 amino acids.

CDR3 in amino acids: CASSLDRGILSYEQYF. DNA for the CDR3: TGTGCCAGCAGCTTAGATCGAGGTATCCTCTCCTACGAGCAGTACTTC. V is TRBV11-2 and J is TRBJ2-7; D remains unclear. The CDR3 runs 16 residues. The germline V gene encodes CDR1 SGHAT and CDR2 FQNNGV. V shed 0 bases and J shed 0 bases, with 12 bases lying between them.

The chain couples TRBV18 to TRBJ2-7; D might be TRBD2 (6 bases). In germline, CDR1 is KGHSH, CDR2 LQKENI. The CDR3 is made up of 15 amino acids. Trimming left V 2 bases short and J 6 bases short, with 17 bases between. The CDR3 spells CASSPGTYGAGEQYF. The CDR3 bases are TGTGCCAGCTCACCAGGGACCTACGGAGCGGGCGAGCAGTACTTC.

V gene TRBV6-1 combines with J gene TRBJ1-2, with no clear D. The CDR3 loop spans 11 amino acids. The ends were cut back, 5 bases at V and 6 bases at J, with 7 bases in the middle. The germline V gene has CDR1 MNHNS and CDR2 SASEGT. DNA for the CDR3: TGTGCCAGCAGTCTAGAGAATGGCTACACCTTC. It encodes CASSLENGYTF.

The chain links TRBV5-1 to TRBJ2-3; the D gene is possibly TRBD2 (7 bases). V was clipped by 5 bases and J by 5 bases, with 18 bases between them. Germline V gene data show CDR1 as SGHRS and CDR2 as YFSETQ. The CDR3 loop spans 15 amino acids. The CDR3 loop reads CASRTRGGPEDTQYF. The DNA of the CDR3 is TGCGCCAGCAGGACCCGCGGGGGCCCCGAAGATACGCAGTATTTT.

The chain joins TRBV6-6 to TRBJ1-2; D unresolved. The CDR3 spans 12 residues. With 6 bases removed from V and 13 bases from J, the gap between germline ends came to 18 bases. Germline CDR1 and CDR2: MNHNY and SVGAGI (reference sequence). CDR3 loop: CASSLDVTVLTF. CDR3 DNA: TGTGCCAGCAGCCTTGATGTCACGGTTCTCACCTTC.

The genes are TRBV5-1 and TRBJ1-1; maybe TRBD1 (6 bases). Trimming took 4 bases from V and 3 from J, leaving 13 bases between them. CDR3 length: 14 residues. From germline, CDR1 is SGHRS and CDR2 YFSETQ. CDR3 nucleotides: TGCGCCAGCAGCCGTTTAGGGGGGGACACTGAAGCTTTCTTT. Translating it yields CASSRLGGDTEAFF.

Points on this clone: A junction end diverges from the germline sequence, so it may reflect a read error. The same CDR3 can be traced to other DNA sequences in this sample. The gene calls are TRBV5-1 and TRBJ2-7; 8 positions agree with TRBD1. The CDR3 spans 16 residues. The germline V gene encodes CDR1 SGHRS and CDR2 YFSETQ. The CDR3 DNA reads as TGCGCCAGCAGCTTGGGTGGGACAGGTTATTCCTATGAGCAGTACTTC. Its translation: CASSLGGTGYSYEQYF.

In the case of this clone: At one end, the junction sequence differs from germline, possibly due to a read error. The rearrangement joins TRBV5-6 to TRBJ1-1; 10 positions match TRBD1. CDR3 length: 15 residues. Germline loops: CDR1 SGHDT, CDR2 YYEEEE. The CDR3 is CASSLEGQGNPEAFF. CDR3 bases: TGTGCCAGCAGCTTGGAGGGACAGGGGAACCCTGAAGCTTTCTTT.

This chain uses TRBV7-9 with TRBJ2-7; D remains ambiguous. The V end was cut by 1 base, the J end by 2 bases, with 3 bases between. This CDR3 is 12 amino acids long. Germline CDR1 and CDR2: SEHNR and FQNEAQ (reference sequence). CDR3 residues: CASSLGTYEQYF. Written as DNA, the CDR3 is TGTGCCAGCAGCTTAGGGACCTACGAGCAGTACTTC.

The rearrangement uses TRBV9 and TRBJ2-5; D is unclear. V gave up 0 bases and J gave up 5 bases, with 11 bases separating them. The length of the CDR3 is 14 residues. CDR1 and CDR2 from the germline V gene are SGDLS and YYNGEE. The CDR3 DNA reads as TGTGCCAGCAGCGTAGTCCCATTTGGGGAGACCCAGTACTTC. This translates into CASSVVPFGETQYF.

This clone is categorized as medium-sized. This rearrangement joins TRBV2 to TRBJ1-4, with TRBD1 matching over 10 bases. The CDR3 covers 16 residues. The junction had 8 bases not matched to a gene; V was cut back by 6 bases and J by 4 bases. Germline CDR1 SNHLY, CDR2 FYNNEI. CDR3 bases: TGTGCCAGCAGAGGGAGCCGGGACAGGGGTAATGAAAAACTGTTTTTT. As protein: CASRGSRDRGNEKLFF.

The sample holds one count of this clone. The chain links TRBV6-1 to TRBJ2-1; D unclear. The length of the CDR3 is 13 residues. V dropped 1 base and J dropped 10 bases, with 11 bases sitting between them. Germline V lookup: CDR1 MNHNS, CDR2 SASEGT. Here the CDR3 reads CASSEGEWREQFF. The CDR3 DNA follows: TGTGCCAGCAGTGAAGGGGAATGGCGGGAGCAGTTCTTC.

The chain uses TRBV6-6 and TRBJ1-1; TRBD1 matches at 8 bases. The trim removed 10 bases at V and 4 bases at J, leaving 8 bases unmatched. The germline V gene encodes CDR1 MNHNY and CDR2 SVGAGI (reference sequence). The CDR3 runs 13 residues. CDR3 in DNA: TGTGCCACCCAGGGGGCGTGGAGCACTGAAGCTTTCTTT. It encodes CATQGAWSTEAFF.

This clone appeared once. CDR3 loop: CASSLVGGGGHRNEQYF. The CDR3, as DNA: TGTGCCAGCAGCTTAGTAGGTGGAGGGGGCCACAGGAACGAGCAGTACTTC. The chain recombines TRBV11-2 with TRBJ2-7, with a weak D call TRBD1 (7 bases). V lost 1 base, J lost 5 bases, and 21 bases lay in between. CDR3 length: 17 residues. Germline V gene lookup returns CDR1 SGHAT and CDR2 FQNNGV.

To note about this clone: A junction boundary mismatches the germline segment, possibly from a read error. This rearrangement joins TRBV10-3 to TRBJ1-2; no clear D gene. CDR1 and CDR2 from the germline V gene are ENHRY and SYGVKD. This CDR3 is 11 amino acids long. The CDR3 nucleotides are TGTGCCAGCAGTCCCGGGTATGGCTACACCTTC. Its protein product is CASSPGYGYTF.

The genes are TRBV19 and TRBJ2-7; TRBD1 or TRBD2 may be the D gene (5 bases each). CDR1 is LNHDA, CDR2 SQIVND, per germline (reference sequence). The CDR3 consists of 13 residues. Trimming removed 8 bases from V and 6 bases from J, with 17 bases in between. This chain's CDR3 is CASRLGRGTEQYF. CDR3 in DNA: TGTGCCAGTCGTCTGGGCAGAGGGACCGAGCAGTACTTC.

The V call is TRBV7-2, the J call TRBJ2-5; possible D gene TRBD2, 5 bases. The CDR3 is made up of 15 amino acids. V was clipped by 1 base and J by 7 bases, with 16 bases between them. Germline V CDR1 and CDR2: SGHTA, FQGNSA. The CDR3 DNA reads TGTGCCAGCAGCTTAGAAATAGGAGGAAAAGGGACCCAGTACTTC. Translating gives CASSLEIGGKGTQYF.

CDR3 bases: TGTGCCAGCAGCGAAACCGGGACACATGGCTACACCTTC. Translating gives CASSETGTHGYTF. The V gene is TRBV7-8, the J gene TRBJ1-2, with D possibly TRBD1 on 6 matching bases. In germline, CDR1 is SGHVS, CDR2 FQNEAQ. V lost 5 bases and J lost 6, with 13 bases in between. The CDR3 covers 13 residues.

This clone has just a few counts. Here the CDR3 DNA reads TGTGCCAGTAGTATTTTGAGGGGTGGCGGCTACACCTTC. It codes for CASSILRGGGYTF. The J gene is TRBJ1-2, the V gene TRBV19; D is possibly TRBD1 (5 bases). Trimming removed 3 bases from V and 8 bases from J, with 13 bases in between. CDR1 and CDR2 from the germline V gene are LNHDA and SQIVND (reference sequence). The CDR3 covers 13 residues.

The genes are TRBV5-1 and TRBJ2-3; no clear D gene. CDR1 SGHRS and CDR2 YFSETQ come from the germline V gene. The CDR3 contains 14 residues. V shed 2 bases and J shed 2 bases, with 9 bases lying between them. The CDR3 DNA sequence: TGCGCCAGCAGCTTTGACGGGCACACAGATACGCAGTATTTT. Translation gives CASSFDGHTDTQYF.

This sequence joins TRBV27 and TRBJ1-1; D not certain. This CDR3 region has 14 residues. Germline V CDR1 and CDR2: MNHEY, SMNVEV (reference sequence). V lost 5 bases and J 0 bases, leaving 10 bases between the germline ends. In DNA form, the CDR3 reads TGTGCCAGCAGTCCCCTCGGGATGAACACTGAAGCTTTCTTT. The encoded protein is CASSPLGMNTEAFF.

The gene calls are TRBV5-1 and TRBJ2-1; D is unresolved. Germline V CDR1 and CDR2: SGHRS, YFSETQ. Trimming took 1 base from V and 5 from J, leaving 13 bases between them. The CDR3 loop spans 15 amino acids. CDR3 protein: CASSLYAASDNEQFF. The CDR3 coding sequence is TGCGCCAGCAGCTTGTACGCCGCTTCCGACAATGAGCAGTTCTTC. The full variable domain, rest sourced from reference TRBV5-1 and TRBJ2-1, is KAGVTQTPRYLIKTRGQQVTLSCSPISGHRSVSWYQQTPGQGLQFLFEYFSETQRNKGNFPGRFSGRQFSNSRSEMNVSTLELGDSALYLCASSLYAASDNEQFFGPGTRLTVL.

The chain employs TRBV6-6 and TRBJ2-7; D unresolved. Germline values: CDR1 MNHNY, CDR2 SVGAGI (reference sequence). This CDR3 is 13 amino acids long. Trimming stripped 5 bases from V and 5 bases from J, with 13 bases between. The CDR3 is CASSQSRVNEQYF. The DNA for the CDR3 is TGTGCCAGCAGTCAATCTCGGGTTAACGAGCAGTACTTC.

The gene calls are TRBV5-1 and TRBJ2-2; D possibly corresponds to TRBD2 (6 bases). V lost 5 bases to trimming and J lost 0 bases, with 8 bases between them. Germline CDR1 reads SGHRS; CDR2 reads YFSETQ. There are 14 residues in the CDR3. DNA of the CDR3: TGCGCCAGCAGACTAGCCCCGAACACCGGGGAGCTGTTTTTT. Translated, it gives CASRLAPNTGELFF. Complete variable domain (other parts from reference TRBV5-1 and TRBJ2-2): KAGVTQTPRYLIKTRGQQVTLSCSPISGHRSVSWYQQTPGQGLQFLFEYFSETQRNKGNFPGRFSGRQFSNSRSEMNVSTLELGDSALYLCASRLAPNTGELFFGEGSRLTVL.

This clone was seen once. The rearrangement links TRBV5-1 to TRBJ2-1; the D call may be TRBD1 or TRBD2 (5 bases each). The CDR3 totals 15 residues. The germline gives CDR1 SGHRS, CDR2 YFSETQ. V lost 0 bases and J 5 bases, leaving 12 bases between the germline ends. This CDR3 is CASSLAGRENNEQFF. In nucleotides, the CDR3 is TGCGCCAGCAGCTTGGCGGGGCGTGAGAACAATGAGCAGTTCTTC.

V usage is TRBV30 and J usage is TRBJ2-5; D might be TRBD2 (6 bases). Matching the DNA end better, TRBJ2-7 makes the J call doubtful. The CDR3 covers 12 residues. Per the germline V gene, CDR1 is GTSNPN and CDR2 is SVGIG (reference sequence). The CDR3: CAWSGGGDEQYF. As DNA, the CDR3 is TGTGCCTGGAGTGGGGGCGGGGACGAGCAGTACTTC.